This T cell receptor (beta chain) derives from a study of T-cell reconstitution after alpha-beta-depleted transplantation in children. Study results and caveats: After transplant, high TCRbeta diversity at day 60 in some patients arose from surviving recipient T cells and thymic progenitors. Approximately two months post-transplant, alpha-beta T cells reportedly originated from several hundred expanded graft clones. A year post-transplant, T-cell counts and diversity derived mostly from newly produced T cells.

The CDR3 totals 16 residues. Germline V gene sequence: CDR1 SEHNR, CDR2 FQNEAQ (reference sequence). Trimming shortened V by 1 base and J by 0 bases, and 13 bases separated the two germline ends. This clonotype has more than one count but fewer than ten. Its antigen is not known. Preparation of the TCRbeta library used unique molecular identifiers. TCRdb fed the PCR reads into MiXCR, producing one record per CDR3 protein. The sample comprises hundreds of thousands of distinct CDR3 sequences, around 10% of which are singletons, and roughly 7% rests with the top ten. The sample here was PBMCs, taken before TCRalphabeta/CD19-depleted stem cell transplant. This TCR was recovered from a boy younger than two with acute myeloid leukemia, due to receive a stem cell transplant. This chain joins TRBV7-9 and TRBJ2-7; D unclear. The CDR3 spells CASSLVTLGNSYEQYF. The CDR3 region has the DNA TGTGCCAGCAGCTTAGTAACCTTAGGTAACTCCTACGAGCAGTACTTC.